This TCR beta chain came from a study of CD4 and CD8 cells across lung adenocarcinoma regions. A single record per CDR3 protein comes from TCRdb applying MiXCR to the PCR reads. The data contain around 11,000 distinct CDR3 sequences, roughly 50% of them singletons. The CDR3 has 15 amino acids. Trimming took 1 base from V and 1 from J, leaving 8 bases between them. CDR1 MNHNS and CDR2 SASEGT come from the germline V gene. Sequencing was carried out using CD4+ T cells from the center of a lung tumor. The chain uses TRBV6-1 and TRBJ2-1; possible D gene TRBD2, 6 bases. The sequence was obtained from a male donor with lung adenocarcinoma. The CD4 and CD8 labels of this study may be unreliable. The CDR3 sequence: CASSEEAGSYNEQFF. Written as DNA, the CDR3 is TGTGCCAGCAGTGAAGAAGCGGGTTCCTACAATGAGCAGTTCTTC.